This T cell receptor (beta chain) was obtained from a study of T-cell reconstitution after alpha-beta-depleted transplantation in children. Details on this clonotype: Its antigen is unknown.

Unique molecular identifiers were incorporated during preparation of the TCRbeta library. A single record per CDR3 protein comes from TCRdb applying MiXCR to the PCR reads. In the table there are fewer than 550,000 distinct CDR3 sequences, 11% of which are singletons. Findings and caveats of the study: It was surviving recipient T cells and thymic progenitors that gave some patients high TCRbeta diversity at day 60. The study reportedly traced alpha-beta T cells about two months after transplant to several hundred expanded graft clones. Once a year had passed after transplant, T-cell counts and diversity came mostly from newly produced T cells.

The TCR originated in a female patient aged 2-9 years who had a stem cell transplant for aplastic anemia, so the T cells may come from the graft donor. The material sequenced was PBMCs, mostly from graft donor cells, taken 180 days after TCRalphabeta/CD19-depleted stem cell transplant.

The CDR3 DNA follows: TGTGCCAGCAGCGTAGCAGGGGGAGAACTCTATGGCTACACCTTC. It yields the protein CASSVAGGELYGYTF. The chain has TRBV9 and TRBJ1-2; 7 bases are a match to TRBD1. The germline V gene has CDR1 SGDLS and CDR2 YYNGEE. J lost 4 bases, V lost 0 bases, and 6 bases had no gene match. The CDR3 is 15 amino acids.